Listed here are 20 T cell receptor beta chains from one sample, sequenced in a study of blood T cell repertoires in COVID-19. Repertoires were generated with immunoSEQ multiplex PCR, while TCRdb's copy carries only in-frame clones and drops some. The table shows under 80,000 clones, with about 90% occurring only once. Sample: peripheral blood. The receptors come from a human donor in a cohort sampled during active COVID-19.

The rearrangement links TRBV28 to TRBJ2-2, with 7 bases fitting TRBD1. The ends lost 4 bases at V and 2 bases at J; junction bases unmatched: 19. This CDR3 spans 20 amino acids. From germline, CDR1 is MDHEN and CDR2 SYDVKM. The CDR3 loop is CASSSLIEGAIRPNTGELFF. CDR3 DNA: TGTGCCAGCAGTTCTCTTATAGAGGGGGCAATTCGACCAAACACCGGGGAGCTGTTTTTT.

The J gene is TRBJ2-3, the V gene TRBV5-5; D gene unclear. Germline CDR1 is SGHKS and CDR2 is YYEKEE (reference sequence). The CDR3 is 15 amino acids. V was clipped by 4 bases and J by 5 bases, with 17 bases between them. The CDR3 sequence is CASSLGRFWRDTQYF. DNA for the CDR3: TGTGCCAGCAGCCTGGGCCGATTTTGGAGAGATACGCAGTATTTT.

Here the CDR3 reads CASSLRAGGNSPLHF. Here the CDR3 DNA reads TGTGCCAGCAGTTTACGGGCGGGTGGGAATTCACCCCTCCACTTT. This rearrangement joins TRBV27 to TRBJ1-6; D call uncertain. Germline-derived CDR1 and CDR2 are MNHEY and SMNVEV (reference sequence). Trimming pared 2 bases from V and 7 bases from J, leaving 12 bases between. The CDR3 spans 15 residues.

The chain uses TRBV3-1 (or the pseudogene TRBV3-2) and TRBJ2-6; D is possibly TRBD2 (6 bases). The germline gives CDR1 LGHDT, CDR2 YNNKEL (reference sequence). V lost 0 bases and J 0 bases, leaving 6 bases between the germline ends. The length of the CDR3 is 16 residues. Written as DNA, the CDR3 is TGTGCCAGCAGCCAAGAGGGAGGCTCTGGGGCCAACGTCCTGACTTTC. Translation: CASSQEGGSGANVLTF.

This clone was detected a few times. The DNA for the CDR3 is TGCGCCAGCAGCTTGGGACAGGTCGACTACGAGCAGTACTTC. Translating it yields CASSLGQVDYEQYF. This rearrangement joins TRBV5-1 to TRBJ2-7; D is possibly TRBD1 (6 bases). Looked up from germline, CDR1 is SGHRS and CDR2 is YFSETQ. Between the trimmed V and J ends, which lost 0 bases and 3 bases, there was a span of 10 bases. The CDR3 contains 14 residues.

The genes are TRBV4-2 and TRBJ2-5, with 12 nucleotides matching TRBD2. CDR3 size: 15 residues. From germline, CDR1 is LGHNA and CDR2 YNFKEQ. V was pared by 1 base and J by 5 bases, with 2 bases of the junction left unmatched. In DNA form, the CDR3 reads TGTGCCAGCAGCCAAGGGACTAGCGGGGCTGAGACCCAGTACTTC. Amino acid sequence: CASSQGTSGAETQYF.

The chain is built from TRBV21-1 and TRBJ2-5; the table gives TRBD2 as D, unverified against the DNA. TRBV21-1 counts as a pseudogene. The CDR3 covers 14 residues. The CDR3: CASSLAGVGETQYF. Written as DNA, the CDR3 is TGTGCCAGCAGTCTAGCGGGGGTCGGGGAGACCCAGTACTTC.

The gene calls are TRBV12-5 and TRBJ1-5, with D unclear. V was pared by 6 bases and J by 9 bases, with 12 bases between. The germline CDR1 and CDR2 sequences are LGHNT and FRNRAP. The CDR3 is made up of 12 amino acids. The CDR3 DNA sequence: TGTGCTAGTGGCCGTCAATCGGGGCCCCAGCATTTT. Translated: CASGRQSGPQHF.

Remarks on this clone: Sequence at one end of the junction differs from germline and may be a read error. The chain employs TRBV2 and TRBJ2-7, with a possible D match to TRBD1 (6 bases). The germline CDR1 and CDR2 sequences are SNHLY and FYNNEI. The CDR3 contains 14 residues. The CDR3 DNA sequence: TGTGCCAGCAGGGGGTACAGGGCCTCCCACGAGCAGTACTTC. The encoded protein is CASRGYRASHEQYF. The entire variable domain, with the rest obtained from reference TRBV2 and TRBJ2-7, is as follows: EPEVTQTPSHQVTQMGQEVILRCVPISNHLYFYWYRQILGQKVEFLVSFYNNEISEKSEIFDDQFSVERPDGSNFTLKIRSTKLEDSAMYFCASRGYRASHEQYFGPGTRLTVT.

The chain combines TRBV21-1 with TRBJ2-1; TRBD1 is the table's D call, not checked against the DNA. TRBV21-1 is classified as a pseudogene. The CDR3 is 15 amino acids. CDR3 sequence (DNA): TGTGCCAGCAGCAGTCCGGGACAGCGATACAATGAGCAGTTCTTC. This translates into CASSSPGQRYNEQFF.

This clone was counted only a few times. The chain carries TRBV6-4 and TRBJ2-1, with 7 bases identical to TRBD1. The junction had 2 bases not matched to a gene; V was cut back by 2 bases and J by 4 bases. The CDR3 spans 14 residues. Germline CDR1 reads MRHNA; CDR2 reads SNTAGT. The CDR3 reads CASSDATGYNEQFF. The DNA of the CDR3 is TGTGCCAGCAGTGACGCGACAGGGTACAATGAGCAGTTCTTC.

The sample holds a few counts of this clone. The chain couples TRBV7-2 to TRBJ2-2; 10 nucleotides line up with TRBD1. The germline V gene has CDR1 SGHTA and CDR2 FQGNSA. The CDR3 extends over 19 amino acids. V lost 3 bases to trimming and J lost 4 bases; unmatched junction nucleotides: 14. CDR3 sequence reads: CASSFNRVSGQGFTGELFF. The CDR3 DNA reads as TGTGCCAGCAGCTTTAATCGTGTCTCGGGACAGGGGTTCACCGGGGAGCTGTTTTTT. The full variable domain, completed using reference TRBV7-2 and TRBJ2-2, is GAGVSQSPSNKVTEKGKDVELRCDPISGHTALYWYRQSLGQGLEFLIYFQGNSAPDKSGLPSDRFSAERTGGSVSTLTIQRTQQEDSAVYLCASSFNRVSGQGFTGELFFGEGSRLTVL.

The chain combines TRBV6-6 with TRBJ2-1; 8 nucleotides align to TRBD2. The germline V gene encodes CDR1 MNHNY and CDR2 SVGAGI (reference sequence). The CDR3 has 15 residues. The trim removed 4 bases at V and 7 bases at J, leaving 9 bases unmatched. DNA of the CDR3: TGTGCCAGCAGTTTGGGACTAGAGAGGTATAATGAGCAGTTCTTC. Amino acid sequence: CASSLGLERYNEQFF.

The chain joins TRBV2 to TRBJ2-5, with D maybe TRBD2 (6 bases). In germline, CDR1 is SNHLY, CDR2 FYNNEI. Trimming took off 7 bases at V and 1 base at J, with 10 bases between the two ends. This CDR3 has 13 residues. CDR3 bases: TGTGCCAGCAAGGAGGGGAGCCAAGAGACCCAGTACTTC. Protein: CASKEGSQETQYF.

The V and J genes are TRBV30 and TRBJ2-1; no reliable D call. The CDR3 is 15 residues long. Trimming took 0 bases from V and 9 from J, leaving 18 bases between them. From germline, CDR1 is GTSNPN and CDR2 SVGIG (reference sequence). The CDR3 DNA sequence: TGTGCCTGGAGTGTAGATATGGGCCAGGTAGGTGAGCAGTTCTTC. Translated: CAWSVDMGQVGEQFF.

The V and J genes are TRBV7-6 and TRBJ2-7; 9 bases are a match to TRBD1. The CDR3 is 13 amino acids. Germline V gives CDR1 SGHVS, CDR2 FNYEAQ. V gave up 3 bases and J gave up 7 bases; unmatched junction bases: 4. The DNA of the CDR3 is TGTGCCAGCAGCTTCGGACAGGGGAGGGAGCAGTACTTC. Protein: CASSFGQGREQYF.

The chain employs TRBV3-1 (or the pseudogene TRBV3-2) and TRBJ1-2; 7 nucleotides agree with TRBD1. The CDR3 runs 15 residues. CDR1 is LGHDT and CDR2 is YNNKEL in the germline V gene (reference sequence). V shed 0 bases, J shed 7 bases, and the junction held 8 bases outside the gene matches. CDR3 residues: CASSQEKGARFGYTF. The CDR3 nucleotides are TGTGCCAGCAGCCAAGAGAAGGGGGCGCGTTTTGGCTACACCTTC.

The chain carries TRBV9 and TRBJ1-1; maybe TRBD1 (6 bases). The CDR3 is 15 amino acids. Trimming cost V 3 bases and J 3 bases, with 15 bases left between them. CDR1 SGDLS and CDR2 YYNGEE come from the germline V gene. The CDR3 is CASSAQTGGYTEAFF. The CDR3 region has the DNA TGTGCCAGCAGCGCCCAGACAGGCGGGTACACTGAAGCTTTCTTT.

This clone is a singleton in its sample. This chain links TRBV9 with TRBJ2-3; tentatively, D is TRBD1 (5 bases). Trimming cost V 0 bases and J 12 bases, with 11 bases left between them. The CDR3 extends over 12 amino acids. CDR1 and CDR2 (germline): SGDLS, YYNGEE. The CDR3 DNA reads TGTGCCAGCAGCGTAGCGACAGAGCGACAGTATTTT. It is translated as CASSVATERQYF.

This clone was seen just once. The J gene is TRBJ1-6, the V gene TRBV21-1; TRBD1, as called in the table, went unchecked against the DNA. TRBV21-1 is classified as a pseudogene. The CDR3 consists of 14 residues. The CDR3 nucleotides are TGTGCCAGCAGCGCCAGGGGGGATGGTTCACCCCTCCACTTT. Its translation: CASSARGDGSPLHF.